This T cell receptor beta chain was sequenced for a study of cytomegalovirus exposure and HLA in healthy donors. Study-wide points: Versus the roughly 670-donor mean, an Asian-associated ancestry cluster reportedly showed fewer N-insertions in a later analysis. A later analysis revealed that TCR association rates differed between HLA loci, peaking at DRB1 and bottoming out at HLA-C. Researchers reported from a later analysis that most CMV-associated TCR beta chains appeared HLA-restricted.

With regard to this clone: Antigen specificity is unknown.

The germline V gene encodes CDR1 SGHVS and CDR2 FQNEAQ. The V gene lost 5 bases and the J gene lost 9 bases, with 8 bases spanning the gap. CDR3 length equals 11 residues. PCR involved 60 Vbeta and 13 Jbeta primers. Authors' processing steps: As a later analysis found, there were 82 million or so unique TCR beta chains, of which roughly 11 million were shared. This table comes from immunoSEQ multiplex PCR, and its TCRdb copy is limited to in-frame clones, with some not included. That table is the source of V, J and clone size, and D and trimming were worked out from the DNA. Of 120,000 to 150,000 clones in the sample, roughly 80% were seen once.

The specimen was PBMCs. This TCR came from a female donor in good health and CMV-seronegative. The gene calls are TRBV7-8 and TRBJ2-1; D gene uncertain. The CDR3 nucleotides are TGTGCCAGCAGCGATTTCAGTGAGCAGTTCTTC. Its protein product is CASSDFSEQFF.